The source of this TCR beta chain is a study of T cells in Graves' hyperthyroidism and ophthalmopathy. General study results and limits: Ophthalmopathy was model-predicted a median about 6 months pre-onset.

Authors of the study amplified TCR beta CDR3 regions from RNA transcripts. When the TCR CDR3 underwent first-round RT-PCR, the HTBI primer set was used. TCRdb re-derived calls from the multiplex PCR reads in MiXCR, one entry per CDR3 protein. The table shows under 350,000 distinct CDR3 sequences, with roughly 15% occurring only once. As to this clonotype: Its matching antigen is unknown.

Patients were excluded because of uncontrolled infection, other autoimmune disease, pregnancy or lactation. Sample: blood. This receptor was identified in a woman between 35 and 50 years old with Graves' hyperthyroidism.

The DNA for the CDR3 is TGTGCCGCCGCGAAGGGGCGAGGTGGCACAGATACGCAGTATTTT. Residues: CAAAKGRGGTDTQYF. The chain couples TRBV25-1 to TRBJ2-3, with D possibly matching TRBD1 (5 bases). Per germline, CDR1 MGHDK and CDR2 SYGVNS. The V end lost 11 bases, the J end lost 1 base, and 19 bases lay between the germline ends. The CDR3 extends over 15 amino acids. Supplemented by reference TRBV25-1 and TRBJ2-3, the full variable domain reads EADIYQTPRYLVIGTGKKITLECSQTMGHDKMYWYQQDPGMELHLIHYSYGVNSTEKGDLSSESTVSRIRTEHFPLTLESARPSHTSQYLCAAAKGRGGTDTQYFGPGTRLTVL.